The rows below give T cell receptor beta chains drawn from one sample of a study of molecular identifiers for immune sequencing clone quantification. Using its own MiXCR run on the PCR reads, TCRdb lists one record per CDR3 protein. The sample has approximately 500,000 distinct CDR3 sequences, 20% to 25% seen once. Sequencing was carried out using naive CD8+ T cells from blood, with Jurkat cell RNA spiked in. These receptors were taken from a human donor in good health. Some libraries in this study had Jurkat cell RNA spiked in. The CDR3 runs from the conserved cysteine through the conserved F or W. A D gene is named only where the DNA matches it firmly. Size tells how often a clone was seen (once, few, many) or the class of an expanded clone, and some rows leave it out.

d_call	v_call	j_call	clone_size	cdr3_nt	cdr3_aa
TRBD2	TRBV9	TRBJ2-1	many	TGTGCCAGCAGCTCCTTTAGCGGGAGCTCCTACAATGAGCAGTTCTTC	CASSSFSGSSYNEQFF
-	TRBV15	TRBJ2-7	-	TGTGCCACCAGCAGATGGATTAGTGATGGGCAGTACTTC	CATSRWISDGQYF
-	TRBV15	TRBJ1-1	many	TGTGCCACCATAGGTTGGGGAAACACTGAAGCTTTCTTT	CATIGWGNTEAFF
-	TRBV19	TRBJ1-1	few	TGTGCCAGTAGTTTCTCCCTACAGAACACTGAAGCTTTCTTT	CASSFSLQNTEAFF
TRBD2	TRBV7-2	TRBJ2-3	few	TGTGCCAGCAGCTTAGCGCGGCTACTAGCGGGCCATTACAAGACGACAGATACGCAGTATTTT	CASSLARLLAGHYKTTDTQYF
-	TRBV7-6	TRBJ2-1	-	TGTGCCGGCAGCTTGGGGGGCAGGGATGAGCAGTTCTTC	CAGSLGGRDEQFF
-	TRBV18	TRBJ1-1	many	TGTGCCAGCTCACCACGTAGCGGGGGTGGCACTGAAGCTTTCTTT	CASSPRSGGGTEAFF
-	TRBV4-3	TRBJ2-2	-	TGCGCCAGCAGCCAAGACATTTTGGGGCCCGGGGAGCTGTTTTTT	CASSQDILGPGELFF
TRBD2	TRBV6-5	TRBJ2-7	-	TGTGCCAGCAGTTACTTCCTAGCGGGAGAGCACGAGCAGTACTTC	CASSYFLAGEHEQYF
-	TRBV4-1	TRBJ1-4	-	TGCGCCAGCAGCCAAGAGTGGGGGGAAAAACTGTTTTTT	CASSQEWGEKLFF
TRBD2	TRBV5-3	TRBJ2-3	-	TGTGCCAGCGGCTTGGAGGGGACTAGCGGCACAGATACGCAGTATTTT	CASGLEGTSGTDTQYF
TRBD1	TRBV7-2	TRBJ1-1	many	TGTGCCAGCAGTCACGGACAGGCCCCTGAAGCTTTCTTT	CASSHGQAPEAFF
-	TRBV30	TRBJ2-3	many	TGTGCCTGGAGTATGACAGGATACTTGGATACGCAGTATTTT	CAWSMTGYLDTQYF
TRBD1	TRBV4-1	TRBJ1-2	few	TGCGCCAGCAGCCAAATCGCATCAGGGACAGGGGGTGTCTATGGCTACACCTTC	CASSQIASGTGGVYGYTF
TRBD1	TRBV27	TRBJ1-5	-	TGTGCCAGCAGTTCCCAGGGGACAGGGGTTCGCAATCAGCCCCAGCATTTT	CASSSQGTGVRNQPQHF
-	TRBV28	TRBJ1-1	-	TGTGCCAGCAGTCAACTCCAACGGGCGGTGAACACTGAAGCTTTCTTT	CASSQLQRAVNTEAFF
TRBD2	TRBV4-1	TRBJ2-2	-	TGCGCCAGCAGCCAGGACCTGGGACTAAACTCCACCGGGGAGCTGTTTTTT	CASSQDLGLNSTGELFF
TRBD1	TRBV12-3/TRBV12-4	TRBJ2-1	-	TGTGCCAGCAGTTTTGGGGACAGGGGGCCTGGTGAGCAGTTCTTC	CASSFGDRGPGEQFF
-	TRBV2	TRBJ1-1	many	TGTGCCAGCAGCGGGACCGCCGGAGGCGTCTTT	CASSGTAGGVF
-	TRBV5-8	TRBJ2-3	many	TGTGCCAGCAGCCCACAGGGATTGGCAGATACGCAGTATTTT	CASSPQGLADTQYF
-	TRBV29-1	TRBJ1-1	few	TGCAGCGTTGTCCAGATGAACACTGAAGCTTTCTTT	CSVVQMNTEAFF
-	TRBV6-1	TRBJ2-7	few	TGTGCCAGCTCCGAGGGGGGTGCCGGTCCAAATTACGAGCAGTACTTC	CASSEGGAGPNYEQYF
-	TRBV7-9	TRBJ1-1	many	TGTGCCAGTACAGGGATCCACACTGAAGCTTTCTTT	CASTGIHTEAFF
-	TRBV3-1	TRBJ2-5	-	TGTGCCAGCAGCCAAGTTTTCCAGGAGGGGGTTGAGACCCAGTACTTC	CASSQVFQEGVETQYF
-	TRBV10-3	TRBJ2-7	many	TGTGCCATCAGTGAGTTACAGGGATTTGCCTACGAGCAGTACTTC	CAISELQGFAYEQYF